This T cell receptor beta chain was identified during a study of CXCR3-negative and CXCR3-positive naive CD8 T cells. Study in general: With about 1.5 +/- 0.3 million reads per library, the TRB reads numbered roughly 140 million in total.

The method, 5' RACE with UMI labels, was used to prepare the TRB cDNA libraries. Using the 5' RACE reads, TCRdb records one entry per CDR3 protein without DNA. The sample features 65,000 to 75,000 distinct CDR3 sequences, with approximately 1.5% in its top ten. About this clonotype itself: Its antigen is not identified.

Whole-study findings and limits: For CXCR3-positive naive cells, TRB CDR3s were more hydrophobic than those of CXCR3-negative naive cells. With surface CD5 comparable between naive subsets, TCR strength was estimated using properties derived from the TRB CDR3.

In germline, CDR1 is SGHAT, CDR2 FQNNGV. The CDR3 runs to 14 residues. The V gene is TRBV11-2, the J gene TRBJ2-3. The TCR was taken from a human donor in good health. Some clones in this sample may be carry-over from other donors' samples. Material: naive CXCR3- CD8+ T cells from blood. The subset here: CD45RO-CCR7+CD27+CD95- naive CD8+ T cells lacking CXCR3 (TNR3-). CDR3 protein: CASSSDLQPDTQYF.